This record concerns one T cell receptor beta chain sequence. Its target is not known. The J segment lost 8 bases and the V segment lost 6 bases, leaving 12 bases of the junction unmatched. Germline V gene lookup returns CDR1 MDHEN and CDR2 SYDVKM. The CDR3 covers 14 residues. The data were taken from a study of post-analysis software for immune sequencing data. Presence of unique molecular identifiers characterized the TCR beta cDNA libraries. The source material, roughly 0.85 to 10 million T cells, gave rise to 500,000 or so cDNA molecules. A single record per CDR3 protein comes from TCRdb applying MiXCR to the PCR reads. The table records about 500,000 distinct CDR3 sequences, roughly 45% of them present only once. The study, taken as a whole, reports: Higher frequency in patients than in controls was seen for about five TRBV segments, with TRBV5-6, TRBV5-1 and TRBV20-1 among them.

The sequenced sample consisted of blood. This chain uses TRBV28 with TRBJ1-2, with 7 positions matching TRBD1. This receptor was identified in a girl aged 5-17 years with multiple sclerosis. In DNA, the CDR3 is TGTGCCAGCAGGAAGGGACAGAAGGGATTAGGCTACACCTTC. It encodes CASRKGQKGLGYTF.